A single sample is the source of the 9 T cell receptor beta chains below, sequenced in a study of vaccination and CD4 T cells after COVID-19. As for treatment: approximately 9-day PBMC culture with coronavirus spike peptide pools or control peptides (ViraFEST assay). For these receptors, no antigen is known. Cultured CD4+ T-cell DNA underwent Oncomine TCR Beta short-read sequencing. MiXCR, run by TCRdb on the PCR reads, gives a single entry per CDR3 protein. The sample carries approximately 15,000 distinct CDR3 sequences, 51% recorded once. The sample taken for sequencing was CD4+ T cells from blood, cultured in vitro. The source is a human donor who had recovered from COVID-19.

The gene calls are TRBV7-2 and TRBJ2-2; no clear D gene. This CDR3 comprises 18 residues. The V gene's germline CDR1 is SGHTA and CDR2 FQGNSA. V lost 2 bases, J lost 2 bases, and 18 bases lay in between. CDR3 DNA: TGTGCCAGCAGCTTAACCTCCACTCGGGCAGCAAACACCGGGGAGCTGTTTTTT. Protein sequence: CASSLTSTRAANTGELFF.

There are a few counts of this clonotype. J is TRBJ1-1 and V is TRBV6-2 or TRBV6-3; possibly TRBD1 for D (5 bases). Deletions cut 6 bases from V and 1 base from J, with 9 bases between. In germline, CDR1 is MNHEY, CDR2 SVGEGT. The CDR3 contains 13 residues. The DNA of the CDR3 is TGTGCCAGCAGGGCAGGGCCGAACACTGAAGCTTTCTTT. This translates into CASRAGPNTEAFF.

The gene calls are TRBV19 and TRBJ2-6; D tentatively reads TRBD1 or TRBD2 (5 bases each). V was shortened by 6 bases and J by 15 bases, with 15 bases between the two germline ends. This CDR3 is 12 amino acids long. Per the germline V gene, CDR1 is LNHDA and CDR2 is SQIVND (reference sequence). In nucleotides, the CDR3 is TGTGCCAGTAGCCCGATAAGTGGGGGCCTGACTTTC. The encoded protein is CASSPISGGLTF.

In DNA form, the CDR3 reads TGTGCCAGCAGCGTATTCGGGGATACGCAGTATTTT. Protein product: CASSVFGDTQYF. The chain carries TRBV2 and TRBJ2-3; D is unclear. The CDR3 runs 12 residues. The germline V gene encodes CDR1 SNHLY and CDR2 FYNNEI. V lost 6 bases and J 6 bases, leaving 10 bases between the germline ends. The whole variable domain, filled in from reference TRBV2 and TRBJ2-3, reads EPEVTQTPSHQVTQMGQEVILRCVPISNHLYFYWYRQILGQKVEFLVSFYNNEISEKSEIFDDQFSVERPDGSNFTLKIRSTKLEDSAMYFCASSVFGDTQYFGPGTRLTVL.

This chain joins TRBV20-1 and TRBJ2-1; 10 bases match TRBD2. CDR1 is DFQATT, CDR2 SNEGSKA, per germline (reference sequence). V shed 6 bases and J 5 bases; nucleotides not matched to a gene: 16. The CDR3 consists of 17 residues. The CDR3 DNA reads as TGCAGTGCCTTACGACTAGCGGGCCCTCTACAAAACAATGAGCAGTTCTTC. Translating it yields CSALRLAGPLQNNEQFF.

The J gene is TRBJ1-1, the V gene TRBV18; TRBD1 might be the D (6 bases). Between the trimmed V and J ends, which lost 2 bases and 5 bases, there was a span of 15 bases. Germline CDR1 reads KGHSH; CDR2 reads LQKENI. The CDR3 totals 15 residues. The CDR3 nucleotides are TGTGCCAGCTCACCAGAAACAGGGAGAGGGACTGAAGCTTTCTTT. The encoded protein is CASSPETGRGTEAFF. The whole variable domain, remainder taken from reference TRBV18 and TRBJ1-1, is NAGVMQNPRHLVRRRGQEARLRCSPMKGHSHVYWYRQLPEEGLKFMVYLQKENIIDESGMPKERFSAEFPKEGPSILRIQQVVRGDSAAYFCASSPETGRGTEAFFGQGTRLTVV.

This rearrangement joins TRBV19 to TRBJ2-7; 14 positions match TRBD2. This CDR3 is built from 19 residues. Germline V lookup: CDR1 LNHDA, CDR2 SQIVND (reference sequence). The V and J ends lost 6 bases and 2 bases, in that order; junction bases with no gene match: 15. CDR3: CASRPPSGTSGSATYEQYF. The CDR3 DNA sequence: TGTGCCAGTAGACCTCCTTCCGGGACTAGCGGGAGCGCGACCTACGAGCAGTACTTC.

Notes on this clonotype: A junction end diverges from the germline sequence, so it may reflect a read error. V gene TRBV7-9 combines with J gene TRBJ1-1, with D hard to call. There are 14 residues in the CDR3. CDR1 is SEHNR and CDR2 is FQNEAQ in the germline V gene (reference sequence). CDR3 in amino acids: CASRPGGMNTEAFF. The DNA of the CDR3 is TGCGCCAGCAGGCCGGGAGGGATGAACACTGAAGCTTTCTTT.

This clonotype appeared once. The chain combines TRBV20-1 with TRBJ2-1; 7 bases match TRBD1. The CDR3 contains 16 residues. Germline-derived CDR1 and CDR2 are DFQATT and SNEGSKA (reference sequence). The trim removed 3 bases at V and 0 bases at J, leaving 8 bases unmatched. CDR3 in DNA: TGCAGTGCTAGGGACCCAGGGGGAAGCTCCTACAATGAGCAGTTCTTC. The encoded protein is CSARDPGGSSYNEQFF.